This T cell receptor beta chain comes out of a study of T cell changes during pregnancy in multiple sclerosis. The data were produced by immunoSEQ multiplex PCR, yet TCRdb's version contains in-frame clones alone and is incomplete. The sample has some 48,000 clones; over 90% are singletons. This CDR3 contains 12 residues. Trimming cost V 6 bases and J 0 bases, with 5 bases left between them. The germline V gene has CDR1 SGHAT and CDR2 FQNNGV. The receptor was derived from a female donor in good health, enrolled as a control in a pregnancy study. The sequences come from CD4+ T cells from peripheral blood mononuclear cells, collected after pregnancy. This chain connects TRBV11-2 to TRBJ1-1, with D unresolved. This CDR3 reads CASSQLNTEAFF. The CDR3 DNA reads TGTGCCAGCAGTCAATTGAACACTGAAGCTTTCTTT. Using reference TRBV11-2 and TRBJ1-1 for the parts outside the CDR3, the full variable domain is EAGVAQSPRYKIIEKRQSVAFWCNPISGHATLYWYQQILGQGPKLLIQFQNNGVVDDSQLPKDRFSAERLKGVDSTLKIQPAKLEDSAVYLCASSQLNTEAFFGQGTRLTVV.